A single sample gave rise to the 26 T cell receptor beta chains below, sequenced in a study of control samples from healthy donors and cancer patients. Sequenced by immunoSEQ multiplex PCR; TCRdb stores in-frame clones only, minus some. Here the sample spans about 150,000 clones, about 93% being singletons. What was sequenced was blood. These receptors originate from a man in his forties or fifties in good health.

This chain links TRBV5-1 with TRBJ1-4; 12 bases map to TRBD1. This CDR3 is 15 amino acids long. Unmatched junction bases numbered 4, after V lost 3 bases and J lost 7 bases. The germline V gene encodes CDR1 SGHRS and CDR2 YFSETQ. CDR3 bases: TGCGCCAGCAGCTGGGACAGGGGGCAAAGTGAAAAACTGTTTTTT. Its translation: CASSWDRGQSEKLFF.

The V call is TRBV19, the J call TRBJ1-5; D is unclear. This CDR3 has 15 residues. The germline V and J ends were trimmed by 6 bases and 0 bases, with 12 bases remaining between them. Germline V gene data show CDR1 as LNHDA and CDR2 as SQIVND (reference sequence). The DNA for the CDR3 is TGTGCCAGTAGAGATAGGGCGGCTAGCAATCAGCCCCAGCATTTT. This translates into CASRDRAASNQPQHF. The full variable domain, completed using reference TRBV19 and TRBJ1-5, is DGGITQSPKYLFRKEGQNVTLSCEQNLNHDAMYWYRQDPGQGLRLIYYSQIVNDFQKGDIAEGYSVSREKKESFPLTVTSAQKNPTAFYLCASRDRAASNQPQHFGDGTRLSIL.

The V and J genes are TRBV5-6 and TRBJ2-3; either TRBD1 or TRBD2 may fit D (5 bases each). V lost 4 bases and J 0 bases, leaving 9 bases between the germline ends. Germline V gives CDR1 SGHDT, CDR2 YYEEEE. The CDR3 consists of 14 residues. CDR3 nucleotide sequence: TGTGCCAGCAGCCGGGACGGTAGCACAGATACGCAGTATTTT. It yields the protein CASSRDGSTDTQYF.

The J gene is TRBJ2-1, the V gene TRBV29-1; either TRBD1 or TRBD2 may fit D (6 bases each). V lost 3 bases and J 4 bases, leaving 13 bases between the germline ends. The CDR3 consists of 14 residues. CDR1 SQVTM and CDR2 ANQGSEA come from the germline V gene. The CDR3 DNA sequence: TGCAGCGTTGATGGGGGGCTTCTTTACAATGAGCAGTTCTTC. Protein: CSVDGGLLYNEQFF.

The chain links TRBV27 to TRBJ1-6; TRBD1 matches at 8 bases. CDR3 length: 14 amino acids. Germline V gene lookup returns CDR1 MNHEY and CDR2 SMNVEV (reference sequence). J gave up 10 bases and V 5 bases, and 7 bases lay outside the gene matches. The CDR3 nucleotides read TGTGCCAGCAGTCTCGACAGGGGCGGATCACCCCTCCACTTT. This sequence encodes CASSLDRGGSPLHF.

The chain couples TRBV11-3 to TRBJ1-3, with TRBD1 matching 7 bases. From germline, CDR1 is SGHNT and CDR2 YENEEA. V lost 5 bases to trimming and J lost 0 bases; unmatched junction nucleotides: 7. CDR3 size: 16 residues. The CDR3 DNA follows: TGTGCCAGCAGCCCGGGACAGCTTTTCTCTGGAAACACCATATATTTT. This sequence encodes CASSPGQLFSGNTIYF.

The V and J genes are TRBV14 and TRBJ2-3, with 7 bases matching TRBD2. The CDR3 runs 17 residues. The J segment lost 3 bases and the V segment lost 4 bases, leaving 13 bases of the junction unmatched. CDR1 and CDR2 from the germline V gene are SGHDN and FVKESK. The CDR3 DNA is TGTGCCAGCAGCCCGACCCTTAGGGCGGGAGCAACAGATACGCAGTATTTT. This codes for CASSPTLRAGATDTQYF.

In this sample, this clone turned up a few times. This chain joins TRBV6-1 and TRBJ1-5; D is ambiguous. The length of the CDR3 is 15 residues. V was shortened by 1 base and J by 2 bases, with 9 bases between the two germline ends. Germline CDR1 MNHNS, CDR2 SASEGT. CDR3 in amino acids: CASSEESSRNQPQHF. The CDR3 DNA is TGTGCCAGCAGTGAAGAGAGCAGCCGCAATCAGCCCCAGCATTTT.

The chain has TRBV6-6 and TRBJ1-2, with D unclear. Trimming pared 2 bases from V and 5 bases from J, leaving 6 bases between. Germline CDR1 and CDR2: MNHNY and SVGAGI (reference sequence). The CDR3 is 12 amino acids. CDR3 bases: TGTGCCAGCAGTTACGGGAGGTATGGCTACACCTTC. Its translation is CASSYGRYGYTF.

The chain has TRBV6-5 and TRBJ1-3, with 7 bases matching TRBD1. The length of the CDR3 is 15 residues. Losses at the gene ends were 3 bases for V and 2 bases for J; bases not matched to a gene: 4. CDR1 and CDR2 from the germline V gene are MNHEY and SVGAGI. The CDR3 nucleotides are TGTGCCAGCAGTTATGCCAGGGGGACTGGAAACACCATATATTTT. Translating gives CASSYARGTGNTIYF.

V is TRBV5-1 and J is TRBJ2-2; 12 positions agree with TRBD2. With V trimmed by 1 base and J by 3 bases, 7 bases remained unmatched. The CDR3 covers 18 residues. Germline CDR1 reads SGHRS; CDR2 reads YFSETQ. The CDR3 is CASSLLLAGGPDTGELFF. DNA for the CDR3: TGCGCCAGCAGCTTGCTCCTAGCGGGAGGGCCGGACACCGGGGAGCTGTTTTTT.

This rearrangement joins TRBV29-1 to TRBJ2-1; 13 bases fit TRBD2. This CDR3 has 15 amino acids. The V gene's germline CDR1 is SQVTM and CDR2 ANQGSEA. The CDR3 here is CSRTSGSDSYNEQFF. Written as DNA, the CDR3 is TGCAGTCGGACTAGCGGGAGTGACTCCTACAATGAGCAGTTCTTC.

The genes are TRBV3-1 (or the pseudogene TRBV3-2) and TRBJ2-5; 7 bases match TRBD2. V dropped 3 bases and J dropped 6; count of bases not matched to a gene: 7. Per germline, CDR1 LGHDT and CDR2 YNNKEL (reference sequence). The CDR3 runs 14 residues. CDR3 DNA: TGTGCCAGCAGCCACCCAGAGGGAGGGAAGACCCAGTACTTC. Its translation is CASSHPEGGKTQYF.

The chain uses TRBV3-1 (or the pseudogene TRBV3-2) and TRBJ1-3; the D is unclear. There are 14 residues in the CDR3. CDR1 is LGHDT and CDR2 is YNNKEL in the germline V gene (reference sequence). V gave up 7 bases and J gave up 0 bases, with 10 bases separating them. The CDR3 region has the DNA TGTGCCAGCACCCCCTCGATCTCTGGAAACACCATATATTTT. Translated: CASTPSISGNTIYF.

V and J are TRBV5-1 and TRBJ2-7; D is undetermined. Between the trimmed V and J ends, which lost 3 bases and 6 bases, there was a span of 7 bases. Per the germline V gene, CDR1 is SGHRS and CDR2 is YFSETQ. The CDR3 runs 11 residues. This CDR3 is CASSSVGEQYF. The CDR3 DNA reads as TGCGCCAGCAGCTCCGTGGGCGAGCAGTACTTC.

In the case of this clone: Distinct nucleotide sequences in the sample also encode this CDR3. The V and J genes are TRBV3-1 (or the pseudogene TRBV3-2) and TRBJ2-3, with no clear D. The length of the CDR3 is 12 residues. Per germline, CDR1 LGHDT and CDR2 YNNKEL (reference sequence). V was shortened by 1 base and J by 6 bases, with 5 bases between the two germline ends. CDR3 sequence: CASSQVRDTQYF. Written as DNA, the CDR3 is TGTGCCAGCAGCCAAGTAAGGGATACGCAGTATTTT.

The chain has TRBV7-2 and TRBJ2-1; TRBD2 matches 8 bases. Germline V gene sequence: CDR1 SGHTA, CDR2 FQGNSA. V lost 2 bases and J lost 5; bases outside the gene matches: 8. The CDR3 runs to 16 residues. CDR3 bases: TGTGCCAGCAGCTTATCCCGACTAGCGAGCGACAATGAGCAGTTCTTC. Protein product: CASSLSRLASDNEQFF.

The chain links TRBV24-1 to TRBJ2-1; 12 nucleotides agree with TRBD2. The CDR3 is 15 residues long. V gave up 9 bases and J gave up 3 bases; unmatched junction bases: 5. Germline CDR1 and CDR2: KGHDR and SFDVKD. This CDR3 reads CATGRTSGIYNEQFF. The CDR3 nucleotides read TGTGCCACCGGGAGGACTAGCGGGATCTACAATGAGCAGTTCTTC.

The table lists this clone with a count of one. This chain connects TRBV28 to TRBJ2-3, with TRBD2 as a possible D gene (5 bases). The CDR3 is 14 residues long. V dropped 2 bases and J dropped 0 bases, with 6 bases sitting between them. Looked up from germline, CDR1 is MDHEN and CDR2 is SYDVKM. DNA of the CDR3: TGTGCCAGCAGTTTAGAGGGAAGCACAGATACGCAGTATTTT. Amino acids: CASSLEGSTDTQYF.

The chain is built from TRBV24-1 and TRBJ2-2, with D unclear. The CDR3 has 13 amino acids. Germline CDR1 KGHDR, CDR2 SFDVKD. Trimming pared 4 bases from V and 7 bases from J, leaving 9 bases between. The CDR3 sequence: CATSDSRSGELFF. CDR3 DNA sequence: TGTGCCACCAGTGACTCCCGAAGCGGGGAGCTGTTTTTT.

With regard to this clone: Other nucleotide sequences in the sample specify the same CDR3. V is TRBV3-1 (or the pseudogene TRBV3-2) and J is TRBJ2-7; D remains ambiguous. V was cut by 1 base and J by 2 bases, with 3 bases left in between. CDR1 is LGHDT and CDR2 is YNNKEL in the germline V gene (reference sequence). The CDR3 loop spans 12 amino acids. The CDR3 DNA reads TGTGCCAGCAGCCAAGTGGCCTACGAGCAGTACTTC. Translation: CASSQVAYEQYF.

The rearrangement links TRBV5-5 to TRBJ2-3; 9 bases are a match to TRBD2. Looked up from germline, CDR1 is SGHKS and CDR2 is YYEKEE (reference sequence). The CDR3 runs to 16 residues. V shed 5 bases, J shed 0 bases, and the junction held 7 bases outside the gene matches. This CDR3 is CASRYLSGGSTDTQYF. The CDR3 bases are TGTGCCAGCAGATATCTTAGCGGGGGAAGCACAGATACGCAGTATTTT.

This rearrangement joins TRBV7-9 to TRBJ1-1; D is undetermined. CDR1 and CDR2 from the germline V gene are SEHNR and FQNEAQ (reference sequence). V dropped 1 base and J dropped 8 bases, with 11 bases sitting between them. The CDR3 extends over 13 amino acids. CDR3 nucleotides: TGTGCCAGCAGCTTAGTAGCGACGGCCGAAGCTTTCTTT. Encoded protein: CASSLVATAEAFF. The full variable domain, in which reference TRBV7-9 and TRBJ1-1 provide the parts outside the CDR3, is DTGVSQNPRHKITKRGQNVTFRCDPISEHNRLYWYRQTLGQGPEFLTYFQNEAQLEKSRLLSDRFSAERPKGSFSTLEIQRTEQGDSAMYLCASSLVATAEAFFGQGTRLTVV.

The chain carries TRBV5-1 and TRBJ2-7; 10 bases align to TRBD2. The V gene end was trimmed by 4 bases and the J gene end by 4 bases; junction bases not matched to a gene: 5. The CDR3 contains 14 residues. Looked up from germline, CDR1 is SGHRS and CDR2 is YFSETQ. The CDR3 sequence is CASSGSSGSYEQYF. For the CDR3, the DNA is TGCGCCAGCAGCGGTTCTAGCGGGAGTTACGAGCAGTACTTC. The full variable domain, completed using reference TRBV5-1 and TRBJ2-7, is KAGVTQTPRYLIKTRGQQVTLSCSPISGHRSVSWYQQTPGQGLQFLFEYFSETQRNKGNFPGRFSGRQFSNSRSEMNVSTLELGDSALYLCASSGSSGSYEQYFGPGTRLTVT.

The J gene is TRBJ2-7, the V gene TRBV28; TRBD2 is a possible D gene (6 bases). The CDR3 consists of 12 residues. V was clipped by 8 bases and J by 1 base, with 9 bases between them. The V gene's germline CDR1 is MDHEN and CDR2 SYDVKM. CDR3 residues: CASRGNSYEQYF. CDR3 nucleotide sequence: TGTGCCAGCCGGGGGAATTCCTACGAGCAGTACTTC.

This rearrangement joins TRBV27 to TRBJ2-7; D is perhaps TRBD1 (5 bases). V was clipped by 7 bases and J by 2 bases, with 12 bases between them. Germline CDR1 reads MNHEY; CDR2 reads SMNVEV (reference sequence). The CDR3 loop spans 13 amino acids. The CDR3 sequence: CASKRTTTYEQYF. The CDR3 DNA reads TGTGCCAGCAAGAGGACAACCACCTACGAGCAGTACTTC.